This is a list of T cell receptor beta chains from one sample in a study of T cell repertoires in cytomegalovirus infection. From the reads, TCRdb called clonotypes with MiXCR, one entry per CDR3 protein. The repertoire includes over 300,000 distinct CDR3 sequences, 9.5% of them detected once, and roughly 4.5% sits in the top ten. Sequencing was carried out using PBMCs. Every receptor here comes from a human donor in good health (CMV status not recorded). Some clones in this sample may be carry-over from other donors' samples. The CDR3 runs from the conserved cysteine through the conserved F or W. Each record gives: CDR3 DNA, CDR3 protein, J gene, CDR3 length, V gene, D gene, clone size. D genes are given only for firm matches. Size is stated for part of the rows, as once, few or many counts, or as a class when the clone is expanded.

cdr3_nt: TGCGCCAGCAGCTTCCGGGAGGAAGGGGAGCAGTACTTC; cdr3_aa: CASSFREEGEQYF; j_call: TRBJ2-7; cdr3_length: 13; v_call: TRBV5-1; d_call: TRBD2; clone_size: -
cdr3_nt: TGTGCCAGCAGCTTTTATGGGACCCAATTCCCAAGAGAGCAGTTCTTC; cdr3_aa: CASSFYGTQFPREQFF; j_call: TRBJ2-1; cdr3_length: 16; v_call: TRBV7-2; d_call: -; clone_size: few
cdr3_nt: TGTGCCAGCAGTTTCCAACTTGACAATGAGCAGTTCTTC; cdr3_aa: CASSFQLDNEQFF; j_call: TRBJ2-1; cdr3_length: 13; v_call: TRBV12-3/TRBV12-4; d_call: -; clone_size: many
cdr3_nt: TGTGCCAGTAGGTCTCATGACAGCAGCAATCAGCCCCAGCATTTT; cdr3_aa: CASRSHDSSNQPQHF; j_call: TRBJ1-5; cdr3_length: 15; v_call: TRBV19; d_call: -; clone_size: -
cdr3_nt: TGTGCCAGCAGCCAAGCGCTAGCGGGAGGAGTCTCCTACGAGCAGTACTTC; cdr3_aa: CASSQALAGGVSYEQYF; j_call: TRBJ2-7; cdr3_length: 17; v_call: TRBV3-1; d_call: TRBD2; clone_size: -
cdr3_nt: TGTGCCAGCAGCCCCAGACTAGCGGGGGGAGGTGAGCAGTTCTTC; cdr3_aa: CASSPRLAGGGEQFF; j_call: TRBJ2-1; cdr3_length: 15; v_call: TRBV7-2; d_call: TRBD2; clone_size: many
cdr3_nt: TGTGCCAGCAGCTCCGAAAGTGGGTATGGCTACACCTTC; cdr3_aa: CASSSESGYGYTF; j_call: TRBJ1-2; cdr3_length: 13; v_call: TRBV7-9; d_call: -; clone_size: many
cdr3_nt: TGTGCCAGCAGCTTTGTCTGGGCAGGTTCTACCAACACTGAAGCTTTCTTT; cdr3_aa: CASSFVWAGSTNTEAFF; j_call: TRBJ1-1; cdr3_length: 17; v_call: TRBV13; d_call: -; clone_size: many
cdr3_nt: TGTGCCAGCAGCGAACAGGGACGGATGAACACTGAAGCTTTCTTT; cdr3_aa: CASSEQGRMNTEAFF; j_call: TRBJ1-1; cdr3_length: 15; v_call: TRBV7-2; d_call: -; clone_size: many
cdr3_nt: TGCAGTGCTAGAGATTGGGGTGGAAGAAGCACAGATACGCAGTATTTT; cdr3_aa: CSARDWGGRSTDTQYF; j_call: TRBJ2-3; cdr3_length: 16; v_call: TRBV20-1; d_call: -; clone_size: -
cdr3_nt: TGTGCCTGGAGTATCCACCGGGACAGGGAGGTCCGAATCAATCAGCCCCAGCATTTT; cdr3_aa: CAWSIHRDREVRINQPQHF; j_call: TRBJ1-5; cdr3_length: 19; v_call: TRBV30; d_call: TRBD1; clone_size: few
cdr3_nt: TGTGCCAGCAGCTCCACCCCGCGCTCTGGAAACACCATATATTTT; cdr3_aa: CASSSTPRSGNTIYF; j_call: TRBJ1-3; cdr3_length: 15; v_call: TRBV7-2; d_call: -; clone_size: many
cdr3_nt: TGTGCCATCAGTGAGTCGGCCGCATCCTACAATGAGCAGTTCTTC; cdr3_aa: CAISESAASYNEQFF; j_call: TRBJ2-1; cdr3_length: 15; v_call: TRBV10-3; d_call: -; clone_size: -
cdr3_nt: TGTGCCAGCAGCTTAGCAGGGGTCGGATCACCCCTCCACTTT; cdr3_aa: CASSLAGVGSPLHF; j_call: TRBJ1-6; cdr3_length: 14; v_call: TRBV7-2; d_call: -; clone_size: -
cdr3_nt: TGTGCCATCTGTCGGGGGGTCAATCAGCCCCAGCATTTT; cdr3_aa: CAICRGVNQPQHF; j_call: TRBJ1-5; cdr3_length: 13; v_call: TRBV10-3; d_call: -; clone_size: -
cdr3_nt: TGTGCCAGCAGCTTATCCGTGGACAGCCAAGTCTTC; cdr3_aa: CASSLSVDSQVF; j_call: TRBJ1-2; cdr3_length: 12; v_call: TRBV7-2; d_call: -; clone_size: -
cdr3_nt: TGTGCCAGCTCGTTGATTCTACAGGGAGGAGCTTTCTTT; cdr3_aa: CASSLILQGGAFF; j_call: TRBJ1-1; cdr3_length: 13; v_call: TRBV6-6; d_call: -; clone_size: -
cdr3_nt: TGCAGTGCTGTACCCAGCCCAAATTTCTACGAGCAGTACTTC; cdr3_aa: CSAVPSPNFYEQYF; j_call: TRBJ2-7; cdr3_length: 14; v_call: TRBV20-1; d_call: -; clone_size: many
cdr3_nt: TGTGCCAGCAGCTCCTTAGGACTAAACCCCTACAATGAGCAGTTCTTC; cdr3_aa: CASSSLGLNPYNEQFF; j_call: TRBJ2-1; cdr3_length: 16; v_call: TRBV7-9; d_call: -; clone_size: many
cdr3_nt: TGTGCCAGCAGCTTAGCTTCCGGCTCCTACGAGCAGTACTTC; cdr3_aa: CASSLASGSYEQYF; j_call: TRBJ2-7; cdr3_length: 14; v_call: TRBV7-2; d_call: -; clone_size: many
cdr3_nt: TGTGCCAGCAGAAGCGGGAGTATGACAGATACGCAGTATTTT; cdr3_aa: CASRSGSMTDTQYF; j_call: TRBJ2-3; cdr3_length: 14; v_call: TRBV28; d_call: TRBD2; clone_size: many
cdr3_nt: TGTGCCAGCAGTTACAAGGTCGGGACAGGCGCCTTAGAAGCTTTCTTT; cdr3_aa: CASSYKVGTGALEAFF; j_call: TRBJ1-1; cdr3_length: 16; v_call: TRBV6-2/TRBV6-3; d_call: TRBD1; clone_size: few
cdr3_nt: TGTGCCAGCAGTTACATGGGAGGAGTCTTCTTT; cdr3_aa: CASSYMGGVFF; j_call: TRBJ1-1; cdr3_length: 11; v_call: TRBV6-1; d_call: -; clone_size: few
cdr3_nt: TGTGCCAGCACTCTGGGACATTTGGGCGCGGGGTCCAATCAGCCCCAGCATTTT; cdr3_aa: CASTLGHLGAGSNQPQHF; j_call: TRBJ1-5; cdr3_length: 18; v_call: TRBV12-3/TRBV12-4; d_call: -; clone_size: few
cdr3_nt: TGTGCCAGCAGCCCGGGACTAGCGGGAGATCCCGGGGAGCTGTTTTTT; cdr3_aa: CASSPGLAGDPGELFF; j_call: TRBJ2-2; cdr3_length: 16; v_call: TRBV7-3; d_call: TRBD2; clone_size: many
cdr3_nt: TGTGCCAGCAGTTCCGCAGGGGAGAACACTGAAGCTTTCTTT; cdr3_aa: CASSSAGENTEAFF; j_call: TRBJ1-1; cdr3_length: 14; v_call: TRBV28; d_call: -; clone_size: few
cdr3_nt: TGTGCCAGCAGCCAAGTACTCGGCGCGGGAGATACGCAGTATTTT; cdr3_aa: CASSQVLGAGDTQYF; j_call: TRBJ2-3; cdr3_length: 15; v_call: TRBV3-1; d_call: -; clone_size: many
cdr3_nt: TGTGCCAGCAGCCCCGGGGCTGGAAACACCATATATTTT; cdr3_aa: CASSPGAGNTIYF; j_call: TRBJ1-3; cdr3_length: 13; v_call: TRBV7-2; d_call: -; clone_size: few
cdr3_nt: TGTGCCAGCAGTTACGGGCAGACTAATGAAAAACTGTTTTTT; cdr3_aa: CASSYGQTNEKLFF; j_call: TRBJ1-4; cdr3_length: 14; v_call: TRBV6-6; d_call: -; clone_size: many
cdr3_nt: TGTGCCAGCAGCGTAGTAGAAGGAAGGGGGAATGAGCAGTTCTTC; cdr3_aa: CASSVVEGRGNEQFF; j_call: TRBJ2-1; cdr3_length: 15; v_call: TRBV9; d_call: -; clone_size: once
cdr3_nt: TGTGCCAGTAGCCAGACCCCGGGGGACGAAGCTTTCTTT; cdr3_aa: CASSQTPGDEAFF; j_call: TRBJ1-1; cdr3_length: 13; v_call: TRBV19; d_call: -; clone_size: -
cdr3_nt: TGTGCCAGCAGCCCTGCAGGGGGGACCGGGGAGCTGTTTTTT; cdr3_aa: CASSPAGGTGELFF; j_call: TRBJ2-2; cdr3_length: 14; v_call: TRBV7-3; d_call: -; clone_size: -
cdr3_nt: TGTGCCAGCAGTTCAGGGGGCAAGGGGCAGTTCTTC; cdr3_aa: CASSSGGKGQFF; j_call: TRBJ2-1; cdr3_length: 12; v_call: TRBV28; d_call: TRBD1; clone_size: -
cdr3_nt: TGTGCCAGCAGTTTTGGGCTTCTAGAGAGCACTGAAGCTTTCTTT; cdr3_aa: CASSFGLLESTEAFF; j_call: TRBJ1-1; cdr3_length: 15; v_call: TRBV12-3/TRBV12-4; d_call: -; clone_size: many
cdr3_nt: TGCGCCAGCAGCGTCCAGAGGGGTGAAAAACTGTTTTTT; cdr3_aa: CASSVQRGEKLFF; j_call: TRBJ1-4; cdr3_length: 13; v_call: TRBV5-1; d_call: -; clone_size: many
cdr3_nt: TGTGCCAGCAGCTTGGGGAGCGGGAGTTTGACCTACGAGCAGTACTTC; cdr3_aa: CASSLGSGSLTYEQYF; j_call: TRBJ2-7; cdr3_length: 16; v_call: TRBV5-4; d_call: TRBD2; clone_size: few
cdr3_nt: TGTGCCAGCAGCCGTAATGGGGCTGGAAACACCATATATTTT; cdr3_aa: CASSRNGAGNTIYF; j_call: TRBJ1-3; cdr3_length: 14; v_call: TRBV7-2; d_call: -; clone_size: many
cdr3_nt: TGTGCCAGCAGCACTCGGACAGGGGGCGAGCAGTACTTC; cdr3_aa: CASSTRTGGEQYF; j_call: TRBJ2-7; cdr3_length: 13; v_call: TRBV7-2; d_call: TRBD1; clone_size: many
cdr3_nt: TGCAGTGCTAGGACAGGGGTGGATCAGCCCCAGCATTTT; cdr3_aa: CSARTGVDQPQHF; j_call: TRBJ1-5; cdr3_length: 13; v_call: TRBV20-1; d_call: TRBD1; clone_size: few
cdr3_nt: TGTGCCAGTAGTATCGGATGGACGACGACAGATACGCAGTATTTT; cdr3_aa: CASSIGWTTTDTQYF; j_call: TRBJ2-3; cdr3_length: 15; v_call: TRBV19; d_call: -; clone_size: few
cdr3_nt: TGCGCCAGCAGCTTGGAGGGGGTCGAGCAGTACTTC; cdr3_aa: CASSLEGVEQYF; j_call: TRBJ2-7; cdr3_length: 12; v_call: TRBV5-1; d_call: -; clone_size: -